Given below is one T cell receptor beta chain in context. Its antigen is unidentified. This entry belongs to a study of T-cell memory formation after mild COVID-19. About the study: TCR clusters largely stayed donor specific.

The CDR3 spans 13 residues. Germline CDR1 and CDR2: SQVTM and ANQGSEA. V was pared by 3 bases and J by 4 bases, with 12 bases between. TCRdb fed the 5' RACE reads into MiXCR, producing one record per CDR3 protein. This sample has around 250,000 distinct CDR3 sequences, with approximately 16% found just once. Regarding the study as a whole: Researchers could not confirm that second-wave clones peaking on day 37 targeted SARS-CoV-2.

The source material was PBMCs or a T cell subset sorted from them (not recorded which). This receptor was identified in a man between 18 and 35 years old who had mild COVID-19 (a few samples of this study predate the infection). Cell type and time point are not known. V usage is TRBV29-1 and J usage is TRBJ2-5; no definite D call. The CDR3 nucleotides are TGCAGCGTTGAGGGCCAGGCCGGAGAGACCCAGTACTTC. It translates to CSVEGQAGETQYF.